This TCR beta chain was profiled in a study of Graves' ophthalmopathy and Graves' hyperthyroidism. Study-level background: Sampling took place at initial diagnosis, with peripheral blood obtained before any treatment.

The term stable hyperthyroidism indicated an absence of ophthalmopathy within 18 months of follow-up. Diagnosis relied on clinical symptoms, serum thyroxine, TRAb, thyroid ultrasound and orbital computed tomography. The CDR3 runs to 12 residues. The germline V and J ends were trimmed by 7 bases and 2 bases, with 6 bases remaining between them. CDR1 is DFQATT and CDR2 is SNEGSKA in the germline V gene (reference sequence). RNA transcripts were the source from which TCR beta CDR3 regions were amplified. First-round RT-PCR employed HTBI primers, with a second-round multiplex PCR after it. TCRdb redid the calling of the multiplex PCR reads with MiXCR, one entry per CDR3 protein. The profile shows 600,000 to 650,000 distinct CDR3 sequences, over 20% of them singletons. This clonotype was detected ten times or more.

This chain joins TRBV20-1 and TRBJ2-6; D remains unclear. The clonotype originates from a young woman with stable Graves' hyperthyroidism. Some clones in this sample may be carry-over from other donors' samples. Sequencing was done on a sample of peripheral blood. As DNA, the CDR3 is TGCAGTGTATTGGCTGGGGCCAACGTCCTGACTTTC. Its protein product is CSVLAGANVLTF.